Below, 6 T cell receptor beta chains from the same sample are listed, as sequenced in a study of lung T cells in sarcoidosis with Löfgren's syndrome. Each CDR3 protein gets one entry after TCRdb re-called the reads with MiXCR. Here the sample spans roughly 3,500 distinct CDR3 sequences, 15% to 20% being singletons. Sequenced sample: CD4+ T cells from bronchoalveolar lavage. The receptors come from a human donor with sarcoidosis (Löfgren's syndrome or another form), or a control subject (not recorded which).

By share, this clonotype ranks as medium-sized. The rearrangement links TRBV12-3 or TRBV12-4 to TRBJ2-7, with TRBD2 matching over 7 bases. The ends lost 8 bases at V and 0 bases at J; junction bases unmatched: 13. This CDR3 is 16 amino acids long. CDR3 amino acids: CASSPYAGTNSYEQYF. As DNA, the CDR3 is TGTGCCAGCTCCCCTTACGCCGGGACTAACTCCTACGAGCAGTACTTC.

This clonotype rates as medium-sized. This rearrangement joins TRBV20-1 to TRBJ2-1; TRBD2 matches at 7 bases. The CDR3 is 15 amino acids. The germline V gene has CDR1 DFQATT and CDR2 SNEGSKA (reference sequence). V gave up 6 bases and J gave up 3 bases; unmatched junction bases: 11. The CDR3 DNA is TGCAGTGCCAGTAAGCCCGCGGGGGTCTACAATGAGCAGTTCTTC. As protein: CSASKPAGVYNEQFF.

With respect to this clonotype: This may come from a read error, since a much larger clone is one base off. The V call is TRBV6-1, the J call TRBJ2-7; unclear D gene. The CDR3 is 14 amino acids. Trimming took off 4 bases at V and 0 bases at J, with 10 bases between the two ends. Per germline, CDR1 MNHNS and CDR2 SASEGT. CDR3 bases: TGTGCCAGCAGTGGCAGGACGGGCTCCTACGAGCAGTACGTC. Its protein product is CASSGRTGSYEQYV.

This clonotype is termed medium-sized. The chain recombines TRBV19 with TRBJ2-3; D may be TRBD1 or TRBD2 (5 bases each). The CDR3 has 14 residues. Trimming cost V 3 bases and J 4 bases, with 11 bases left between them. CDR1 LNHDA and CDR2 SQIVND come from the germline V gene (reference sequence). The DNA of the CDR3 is TGTGCCAGTAGTATGATGGGACCCTCAGATACGCAGTATTTT. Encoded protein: CASSMMGPSDTQYF.

The CDR3 sequence is CAWSSGGYEQYF. CDR3 nucleotides: TGTGCCTGGAGTTCTGGGGGCTACGAGCAGTACTTC. The chain links TRBV30 to TRBJ2-7, with D tentatively TRBD1 or TRBD2 (5 bases each). The CDR3 loop spans 12 amino acids. Germline values: CDR1 GTSNPN, CDR2 SVGIG (reference sequence). Between the trimmed V and J ends, which lost 2 bases and 3 bases, there was a span of 8 bases.

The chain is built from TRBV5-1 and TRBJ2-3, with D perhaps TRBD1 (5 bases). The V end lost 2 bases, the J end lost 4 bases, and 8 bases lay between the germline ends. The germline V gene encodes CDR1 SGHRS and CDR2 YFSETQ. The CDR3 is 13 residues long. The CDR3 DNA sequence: TGCGCCAGCAGCTTCAGGGCCCCAGATACGCAGTATTTT. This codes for CASSFRAPDTQYF.